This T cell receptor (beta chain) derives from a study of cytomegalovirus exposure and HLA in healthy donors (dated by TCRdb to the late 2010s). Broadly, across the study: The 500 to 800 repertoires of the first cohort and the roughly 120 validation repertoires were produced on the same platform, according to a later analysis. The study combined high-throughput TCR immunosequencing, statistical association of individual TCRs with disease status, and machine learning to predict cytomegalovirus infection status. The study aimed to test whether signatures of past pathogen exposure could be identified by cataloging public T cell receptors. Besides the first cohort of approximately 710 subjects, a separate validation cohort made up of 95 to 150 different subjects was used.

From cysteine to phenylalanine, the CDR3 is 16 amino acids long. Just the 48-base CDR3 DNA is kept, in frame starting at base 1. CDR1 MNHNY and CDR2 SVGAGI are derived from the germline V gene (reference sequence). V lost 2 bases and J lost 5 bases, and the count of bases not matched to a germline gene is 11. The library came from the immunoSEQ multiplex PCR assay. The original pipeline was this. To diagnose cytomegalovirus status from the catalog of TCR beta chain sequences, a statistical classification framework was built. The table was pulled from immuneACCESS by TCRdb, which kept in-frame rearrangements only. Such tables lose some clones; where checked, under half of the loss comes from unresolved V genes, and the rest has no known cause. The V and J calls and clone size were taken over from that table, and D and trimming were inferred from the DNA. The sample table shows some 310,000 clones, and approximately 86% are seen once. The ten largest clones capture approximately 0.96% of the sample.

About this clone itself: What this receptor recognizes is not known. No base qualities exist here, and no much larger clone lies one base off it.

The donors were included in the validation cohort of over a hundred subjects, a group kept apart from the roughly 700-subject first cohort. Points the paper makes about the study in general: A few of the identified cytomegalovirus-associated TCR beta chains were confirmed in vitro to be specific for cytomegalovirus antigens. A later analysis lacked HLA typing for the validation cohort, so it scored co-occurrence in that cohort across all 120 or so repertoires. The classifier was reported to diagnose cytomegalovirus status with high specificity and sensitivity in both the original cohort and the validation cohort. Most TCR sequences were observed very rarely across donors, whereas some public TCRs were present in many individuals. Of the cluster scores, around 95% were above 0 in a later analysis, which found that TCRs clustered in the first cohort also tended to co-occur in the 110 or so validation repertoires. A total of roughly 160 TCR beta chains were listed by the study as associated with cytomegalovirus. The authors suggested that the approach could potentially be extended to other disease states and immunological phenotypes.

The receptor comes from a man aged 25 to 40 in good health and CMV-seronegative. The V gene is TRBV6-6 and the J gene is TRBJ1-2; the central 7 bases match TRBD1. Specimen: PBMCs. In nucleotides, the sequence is TGTGCCAGCAGTTACCCGGGGACAGTTGTCCGATATGGCTACACCTTC. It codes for CASSYPGTVVRYGYTF.